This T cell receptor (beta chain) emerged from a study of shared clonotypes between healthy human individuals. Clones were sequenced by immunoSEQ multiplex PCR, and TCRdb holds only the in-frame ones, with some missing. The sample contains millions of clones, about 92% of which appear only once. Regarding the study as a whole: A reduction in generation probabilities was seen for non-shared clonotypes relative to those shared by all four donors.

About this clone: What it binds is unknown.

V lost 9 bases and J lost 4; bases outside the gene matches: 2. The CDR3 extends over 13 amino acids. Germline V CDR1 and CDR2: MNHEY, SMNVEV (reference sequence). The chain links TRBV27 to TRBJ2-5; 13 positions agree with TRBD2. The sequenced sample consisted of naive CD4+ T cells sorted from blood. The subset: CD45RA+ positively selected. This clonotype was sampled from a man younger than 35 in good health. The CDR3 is CASRLAGGETQYF. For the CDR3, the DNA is TGTGCCAGTCGACTAGCGGGAGGAGAGACCCAGTACTTC.